This entry describes one TCR beta chain. Its antigen is not identified. This record belongs to a study of shared clonotypes between healthy human individuals. The method was immunoSEQ multiplex PCR; TCRdb's version includes in-frame clones alone and lacks a portion of them. Seen here are about 2 million clones, about 95% observed once, and the top ten hold approximately 1.2%. The V end lost 1 base, the J end lost 1 base, and 11 bases lay between the germline ends. The CDR3 spans 16 residues. The germline gives CDR1 SGHVS, CDR2 FQNEAQ. Cells designated naive CD8 were CD45RO-negative and were positively selected for CCR7, with terminally differentiated effector memory CD45RA+ cells excluded. Study-level results: The sharing of 4% to 5.5% of naive CD4 clonotypes was seen across a handful of donors.

The V call is TRBV7-8, the J call TRBJ2-1; D call uncertain. This TCR was sampled from a man in his late teens or twenties in good health. The sample comprised naive CD8+ T cells sorted from blood. In nucleotides, the CDR3 is TGTGCCAGCAGCTTAGGGTATGCAGGTTCCTACAATGAGCAGTTCTTC. Translating it yields CASSLGYAGSYNEQFF.